A selection of T cell receptor beta chains follows, all from one sample in a study of blood T cell repertoires in COVID-19. Clones were read by immunoSEQ multiplex PCR, and TCRdb kept only the in-frame ones, dropping some. The sample contains hundreds of thousands of clones, about nine tenths of which appear only once. Material: peripheral blood. Every receptor here comes from a woman in her 70s with COVID-19, enrolled during active disease. Each CDR3 is given with its conserved first and last residue. D genes are given only for firm matches. Expanded clones are given a class, and other clones once, few, many or no size at all.

TRBV5-1	TRBJ2-3	once	TRBD2	TGCGCCAGCAGCTTGGAACTAGCGGGGGAAGCTAAGCACATTGGGCCACCAGATACGCAGTATTTT	CASSLELAGEAKHIGPPDTQYF
TRBV5-8	TRBJ1-6	once	TRBD1	TGTGCCAGCAGCGTTGACAGGGGAAATTCACCCCTCCACTTT	CASSVDRGNSPLHF
TRBV27	TRBJ2-3	-	TRBD1	TGTGCCAGCGGCATATTTTCCGGGACAGGGGGTCCAGATACGCAGTATTTT	CASGIFSGTGGPDTQYF
TRBV7-2	TRBJ1-1	-	-	TGTGCCAGCAGCTTAGTTTCCACAACTGAAGCTTTCTTT	CASSLVSTTEAFF
TRBV5-1	TRBJ1-1	-	TRBD1	TGCGCCAGCAGCTCCACCCGACAGGGAACTGAAGCTTTCTTT	CASSSTRQGTEAFF
TRBV11-2	TRBJ2-3	few	-	TGTGCCAGCAGCTCATCGGTAGGCACAGATACGCAGTATTTT	CASSSSVGTDTQYF
TRBV21-1	TRBJ1-1	-	-	TGTGCCAGCAGCAGTATTCCCTCTTGGACTCCTAACACTGAAGCTTTCTTT	CASSSIPSWTPNTEAFF
TRBV28	TRBJ2-3	-	-	TGTGCCAGCAGTTTGACGAGGGAAGCTAGCACAGATACGCAGTATTTT	CASSLTREASTDTQYF
TRBV6-5	TRBJ2-5	-	-	TGTGCCAGCAGTTACTCTCAGGGTGAATGGGAGACCCAGTACTTC	CASSYSQGEWETQYF
TRBV30	TRBJ2-7	-	TRBD2	TGTGCCTGGAGCGTAGCACCGGGACTAGCGGGGAACCCAACGGGAGAGCAGTACTTC	CAWSVAPGLAGNPTGEQYF
TRBV6-5	TRBJ1-5	-	TRBD1	TGTGCCAGCAGTCCACGGACAGGGGGTGGTCAGCCCCAGCATTTT	CASSPRTGGGQPQHF
TRBV9	TRBJ1-3	-	-	TGTGCCAGCAGCGTGGGGAGTAACCCTGGAAACACCATATATTTT	CASSVGSNPGNTIYF
TRBV6-6	TRBJ1-1	-	-	TGTGCCAGCAGTTACGATGGAAGAGGCACTGAAGCTTTCTTT	CASSYDGRGTEAFF
TRBV5-1	TRBJ1-1	few	-	TGCGCCAGCAGCTTCAAGGACATGAACACTGAAGCTTTCTTT	CASSFKDMNTEAFF
TRBV15	TRBJ2-1	-	-	TGTGCCACCAGCAGTAGGAGCTCCTACAATGAGCAGTTCTTC	CATSSRSSYNEQFF
TRBV6-5	TRBJ1-2	-	-	TGTGCCAGCAGACCCGGTATGTCTGACTATGGCTACACCTTC	CASRPGMSDYGYTF
TRBV2	TRBJ2-7	once	TRBD1	TGTGCCAGCAGAACCCTACGCACAGGGGGGTCCTACGAGCAGTACTTC	CASRTLRTGGSYEQYF
TRBV3-1/TRBV3-2	TRBJ1-2	-	-	TGTGCCAGCAGCCAAGCGCCGCAGGGAGGCTACACCTTC	CASSQAPQGGYTF
TRBV27	TRBJ1-4	few	-	TGTGCCAGCAGTTTTAAGCAGCCTCGGGGGGCAAATAATGAAAAACTGTTTTTT	CASSFKQPRGANNEKLFF
TRBV3-1/TRBV3-2	TRBJ2-2	-	-	TGTGCCAGCAGCTCGACCGGGGAGCTGTTTTTT	CASSSTGELFF
TRBV5-6	TRBJ1-2	-	TRBD1	TGTGCCAGCAGCTTAGGAGGGACAGCCTATGGCTACACCTTC	CASSLGGTAYGYTF
TRBV6-5	TRBJ1-6	-	TRBD1	TGTGCCAGCACCAGGGGGGTGGAGACGAATTCACCCCTCCACTTT	CASTRGVETNSPLHF
TRBV2	TRBJ2-7	-	-	TGTGCCAGCAGTGAGTCATGGGGCCCCGAGCAGTACTTC	CASSESWGPEQYF
TRBV18	TRBJ1-5	-	-	TGTGCCAGCTCACCACAAAGCTTCGGGGATGGGCAGCCCCAGCATTTT	CASSPQSFGDGQPQHF
TRBV28	TRBJ1-4	-	-	TGTGCCAGCAGTCCTCCAACCCGTCCCGGCGGGGAAAAACTGTTTTTT	CASSPPTRPGGEKLFF
TRBV19	TRBJ2-3	-	-	TGTGCCAGTGGGATCGGACAGAGCACAGATACGCAGTATTTT	CASGIGQSTDTQYF
TRBV5-1	TRBJ1-1	many	-	TGCGCCAGCAGCTCTGGAGCAGCCTTGAACACTGAAGCTTTCTTT	CASSSGAALNTEAFF
TRBV3-1/TRBV3-2	TRBJ1-2	-	-	TGTGCCAGCAGCCAGAGGGGGGGGGCGAACCCATATGGCTACACCTTC	CASSQRGGANPYGYTF
TRBV2	TRBJ1-3	once	TRBD1	TGTGCCAGCAGTACAGGGGGCGCTGGAAACACCATATATTTT	CASSTGGAGNTIYF
TRBV7-2	TRBJ2-7	-	TRBD2	TGTGCCAGCAGCTTAGCGCACCGGGGGGGCGCGTACGAGCAGTACTTC	CASSLAHRGGAYEQYF
TRBV19	TRBJ1-6	-	TRBD1	TGTGCCAGTAGCACCCAGACCCTCACCGGGACAGGGAATTCACCCCTCCACTTT	CASSTQTLTGTGNSPLHF
TRBV7-2	TRBJ2-7	-	-	TGTGCCAGCAAACCGATCCCATGGGTTTATGGTGGGGAGGCCTCCGAGCAGTACTTC	CASKPIPWVYGGEASEQYF
TRBV11-2	TRBJ2-3	once	TRBD2	TGTGCCAGCAGCTCCACCCTACTAGCGGGGGGGCCTGGAGATACGCAGTATTTT	CASSSTLLAGGPGDTQYF
TRBV11-3	TRBJ2-2	-	-	TGTGCCAGCAGCTCGTGGGGGGATGGCGGGGAGCTGTTTTTT	CASSSWGDGGELFF
TRBV23-1	TRBJ2-1	-	-	TGCGCCAGCAGTCAATCGTCCCGGACTCGTCGGCACTCCAATGAGCAGTTCTTC	CASSQSSRTRRHSNEQFF
TRBV7-2	TRBJ1-1	-	-	TGTGCCAGCAAAAAGGGGTCTAACTTAAACACTGAAGCTTTCTTT	CASKKGSNLNTEAFF
TRBV4-1	TRBJ1-4	once	-	TGCGCCAGCAGCCAAGGGGGAGCTGTGCGGGAAAAACTGTTTTTT	CASSQGGAVREKLFF
TRBV4-1	TRBJ1-3	-	-	TGCGCCAGCAGCCAACCTACAGGGAAAGGAAACACCATATATTTT	CASSQPTGKGNTIYF
TRBV4-3	TRBJ1-1	-	-	TGCGCCAGCAGCCAAGATATGTACAGCATGAACACTGAAGCTTTCTTT	CASSQDMYSMNTEAFF
TRBV9	TRBJ2-7	-	-	TGTGCCAGCAGCCCTCCCGGGGAGGCAGGAGAGCAGTACTTC	CASSPPGEAGEQYF
TRBV27	TRBJ1-5	-	-	TGTGCCAGCAGTTTATCCAGGAATCAGCCCCAGCATTTT	CASSLSRNQPQHF
TRBV28	TRBJ2-7	-	-	TGTGCCAGCAGCCAACGACAGGCTGCGTTGGTGGGCGAGCAGTACTTC	CASSQRQAALVGEQYF
TRBV9	TRBJ1-2	-	-	TGTGCCAGCAGCGTACATAAGGAGGGGCGGGACTATGGCTACACCTTC	CASSVHKEGRDYGYTF
TRBV27	TRBJ2-1	-	-	TGTGCCAGCAGTTTGGTAGCGAGATCGGAGCAGTTCTTC	CASSLVARSEQFF
TRBV5-1	TRBJ1-2	-	-	TGCGCCAGCAGCTTTAGCCCAGGGAACAACTATGGCTACACCTTC	CASSFSPGNNYGYTF
TRBV5-4	TRBJ1-2	-	TRBD1	TGTGCCAGCAGCCGGGGACAGGACAACTATGGCTACACCTTC	CASSRGQDNYGYTF
TRBV28	TRBJ1-5	once	TRBD1	TGTGCCAGCAGTTTAGTGACAGGGGGAGGGAGCAATCAGCCCCAGCATTTT	CASSLVTGGGSNQPQHF
TRBV12-5	TRBJ2-7	-	-	TGTGCTAGTGGTTTGGTGGGGGGGGCCGACGAGCAGTACTTC	CASGLVGGADEQYF
TRBV6-6	TRBJ1-6	-	-	TGTGCCAGCAGTGCCGGGTGGGGGGCACCCCTCCACTTT	CASSAGWGAPLHF
TRBV6-5	TRBJ1-5	-	TRBD1	TGTGCCAGCAGGCAGACAGGGCGAGGTCAGCCCCAGCATTTT	CASRQTGRGQPQHF
TRBV5-8	TRBJ2-1	-	-	TGTGCCAGCAGTTGGACAGCGTCCTACAATGAGCAGTTCTTC	CASSWTASYNEQFF